This T cell receptor (beta chain) came from a study of beta chain features in type 1 diabetes. Trimming left V 0 bases short and J 13 bases short, with 14 bases between. CDR3 length equals 14 residues. Germline V gene data show CDR1 as SGDLS and CDR2 as YYNGEE. Study-level findings and limits: When Type 1 diabetes patients were examined, their TCRB CDR3s proved moderately but significantly shorter in all four CD4+ subsets.

About this clone itself: Its antigen is currently unknown.

Every isolated RNA sample was fully reverse transcribed, so sequencing captured expressed TCRB transcripts. The read count averaged around 4 million across naive, central memory and regulatory T cell samples. Profiling relied on immunoSEQ multiplex PCR, and the TCRdb table lists in-frame clones only, not all of them. The profile shows roughly 730,000 clones, about an eighth of them singletons. The V gene is TRBV9, the J gene TRBJ1-6; no clear D gene. The origin of this receptor is a man aged 18-30 years with type 1 diabetes. Sequenced input: naive CD4+ T cells from blood. CDR3 protein: CASSVGSGILPLHF. The CDR3 DNA sequence: TGTGCCAGCAGCGTAGGGTCGGGGATTCTGCCCCTCCACTTT.